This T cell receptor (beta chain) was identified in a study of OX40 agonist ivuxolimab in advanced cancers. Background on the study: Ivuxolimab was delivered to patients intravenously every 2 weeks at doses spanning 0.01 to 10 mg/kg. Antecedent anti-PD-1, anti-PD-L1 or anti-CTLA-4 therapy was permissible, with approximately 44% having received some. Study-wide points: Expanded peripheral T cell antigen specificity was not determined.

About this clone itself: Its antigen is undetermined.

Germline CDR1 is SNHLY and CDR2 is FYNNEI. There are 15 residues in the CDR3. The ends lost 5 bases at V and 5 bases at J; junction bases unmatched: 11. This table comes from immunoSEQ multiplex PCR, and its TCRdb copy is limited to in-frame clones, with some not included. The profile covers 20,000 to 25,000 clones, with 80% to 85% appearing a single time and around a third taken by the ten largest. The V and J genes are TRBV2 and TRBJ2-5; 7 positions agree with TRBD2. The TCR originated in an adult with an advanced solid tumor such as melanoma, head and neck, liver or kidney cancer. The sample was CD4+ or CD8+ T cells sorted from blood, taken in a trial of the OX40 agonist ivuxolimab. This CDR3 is CASSPPGEGYETQYF. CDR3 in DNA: TGTGCCAGCAGTCCCCCGGGGGAGGGGTACGAGACCCAGTACTTC.